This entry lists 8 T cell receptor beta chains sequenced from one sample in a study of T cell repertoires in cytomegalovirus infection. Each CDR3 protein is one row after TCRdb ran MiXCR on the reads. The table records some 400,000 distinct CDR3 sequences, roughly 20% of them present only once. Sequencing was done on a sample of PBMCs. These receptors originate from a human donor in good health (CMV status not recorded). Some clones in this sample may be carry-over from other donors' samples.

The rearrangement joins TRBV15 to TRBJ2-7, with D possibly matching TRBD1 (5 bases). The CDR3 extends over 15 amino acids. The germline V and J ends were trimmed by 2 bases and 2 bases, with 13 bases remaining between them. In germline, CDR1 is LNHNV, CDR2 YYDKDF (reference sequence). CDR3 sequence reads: CATSRNRPGTYEQYF. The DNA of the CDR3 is TGTGCCACCAGCAGAAACAGGCCGGGCACCTACGAGCAGTACTTC. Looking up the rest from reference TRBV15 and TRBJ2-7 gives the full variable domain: DAMVIQNPRYQVTQFGKPVTLSCSQTLNHNVMYWYQQKSSQAPKLLFHYYDKDFNNEADTPDNFQSRRPNTSFCFLDIRSPGLGDTAMYLCATSRNRPGTYEQYFGPGTRLTVT.

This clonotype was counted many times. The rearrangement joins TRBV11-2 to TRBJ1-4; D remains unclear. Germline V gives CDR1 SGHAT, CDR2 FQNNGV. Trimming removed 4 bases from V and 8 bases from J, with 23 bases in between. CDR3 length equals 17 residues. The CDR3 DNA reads TGTGCCAGCAGCTCCAATCTTGCGGGGTTGGGGAAAGAAAAACTGTTTTTT. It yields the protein CASSSNLAGLGKEKLFF.

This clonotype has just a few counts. The CDR3 sequence: CASRKWGGNEQFF. In nucleotides, the CDR3 is TGTGCCAGCCGAAAATGGGGTGGCAATGAGCAGTTCTTC. This sequence joins TRBV2 and TRBJ2-1, with D hard to call. Looked up from germline, CDR1 is SNHLY and CDR2 is FYNNEI. The V end was cut by 8 bases, the J end by 6 bases, with 14 bases between. The CDR3 covers 13 residues.

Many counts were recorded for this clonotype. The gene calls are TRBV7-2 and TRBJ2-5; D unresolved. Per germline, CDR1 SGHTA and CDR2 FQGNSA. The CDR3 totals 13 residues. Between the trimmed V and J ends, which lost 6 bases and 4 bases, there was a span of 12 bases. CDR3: CASRTSLPETQYF. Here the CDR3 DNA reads TGTGCCAGCAGAACCTCCCTTCCAGAGACCCAGTACTTC.

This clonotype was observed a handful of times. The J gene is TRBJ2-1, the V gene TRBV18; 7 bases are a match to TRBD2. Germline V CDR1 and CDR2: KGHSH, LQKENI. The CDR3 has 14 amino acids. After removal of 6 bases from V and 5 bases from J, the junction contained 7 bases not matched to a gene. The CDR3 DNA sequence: TGTGCCAGCTCCCCGGGACTAACCCACAATGAGCAGTTCTTC. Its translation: CASSPGLTHNEQFF.

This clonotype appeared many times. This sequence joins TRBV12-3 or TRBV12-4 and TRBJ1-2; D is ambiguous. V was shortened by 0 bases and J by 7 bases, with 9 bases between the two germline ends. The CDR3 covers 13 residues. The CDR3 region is CASSLARLGGYTF. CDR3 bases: TGTGCCAGCAGTTTAGCCCGCCTCGGTGGCTACACCTTC.

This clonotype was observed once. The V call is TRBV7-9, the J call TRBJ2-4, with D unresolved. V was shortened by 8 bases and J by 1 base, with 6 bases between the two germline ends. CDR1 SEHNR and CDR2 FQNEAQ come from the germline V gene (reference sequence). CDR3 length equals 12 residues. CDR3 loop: CASGRAKNIQYF. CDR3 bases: TGTGCCAGCGGCCGGGCCAAAAACATTCAGTACTTC.

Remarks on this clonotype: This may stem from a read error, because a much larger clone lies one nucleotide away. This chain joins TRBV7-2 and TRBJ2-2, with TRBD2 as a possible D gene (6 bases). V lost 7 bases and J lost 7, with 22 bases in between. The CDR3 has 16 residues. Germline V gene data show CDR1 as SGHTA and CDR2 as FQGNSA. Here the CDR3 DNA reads TGTGCCAGCACTCCTAGCGCCAGCGGGTGGTACGGGGAGCTGTTTTTT. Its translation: CASTPSASGWYGELFF.